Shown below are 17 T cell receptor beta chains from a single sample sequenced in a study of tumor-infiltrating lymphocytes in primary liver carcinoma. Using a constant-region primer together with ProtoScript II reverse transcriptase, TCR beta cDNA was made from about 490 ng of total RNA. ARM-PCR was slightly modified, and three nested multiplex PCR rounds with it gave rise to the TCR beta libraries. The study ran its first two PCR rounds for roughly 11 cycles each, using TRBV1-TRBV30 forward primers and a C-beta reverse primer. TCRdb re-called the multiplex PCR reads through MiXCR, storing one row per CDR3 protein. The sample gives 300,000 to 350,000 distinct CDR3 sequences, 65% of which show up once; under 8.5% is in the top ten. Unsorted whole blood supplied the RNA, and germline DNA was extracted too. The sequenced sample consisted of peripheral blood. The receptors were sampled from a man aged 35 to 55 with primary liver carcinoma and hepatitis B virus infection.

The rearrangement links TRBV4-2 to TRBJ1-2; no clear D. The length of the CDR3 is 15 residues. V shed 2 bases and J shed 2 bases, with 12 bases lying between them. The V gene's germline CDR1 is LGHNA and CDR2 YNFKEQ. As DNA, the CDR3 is TGTGCCAGCAGCCAACGGCCCAGTGGGAACTATGGCTACACCTTC. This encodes CASSQRPSGNYGYTF.

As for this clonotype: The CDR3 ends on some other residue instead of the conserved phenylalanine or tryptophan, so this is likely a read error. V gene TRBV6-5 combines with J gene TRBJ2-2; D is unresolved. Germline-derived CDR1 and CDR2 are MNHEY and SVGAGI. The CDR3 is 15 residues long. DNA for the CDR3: TGTGTCAGCACGCCCCAGATTGTGAGCACAGGGGAGCTGTTTTTG. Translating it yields CVSTPQIVSTGELFL.

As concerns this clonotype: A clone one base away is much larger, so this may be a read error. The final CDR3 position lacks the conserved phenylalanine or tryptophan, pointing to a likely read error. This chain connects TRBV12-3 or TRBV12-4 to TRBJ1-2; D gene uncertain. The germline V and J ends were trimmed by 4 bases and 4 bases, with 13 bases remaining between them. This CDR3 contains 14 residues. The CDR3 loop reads CASSSGAKVYGYTL. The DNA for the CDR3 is TGTGCCAGCAGTTCCGGTGCCAAGGTCTATGGCTACACCTTA.

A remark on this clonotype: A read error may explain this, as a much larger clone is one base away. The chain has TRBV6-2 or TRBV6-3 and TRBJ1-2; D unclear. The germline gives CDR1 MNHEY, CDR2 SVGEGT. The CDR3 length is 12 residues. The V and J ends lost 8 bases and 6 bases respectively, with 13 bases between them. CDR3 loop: CASVPRGDGYTF. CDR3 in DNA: TGTGCCAGCGTCCCCCGCGGGGATGGCTACACCTTC.

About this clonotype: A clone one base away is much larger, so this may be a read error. CDR3 protein: CASSSDRGPDTQYF. CDR3 bases: TGTGCCAGCAGTTCGGACAGGGGACCAGATACGCAGTATTTT. This rearrangement joins TRBV12-3 or TRBV12-4 to TRBJ2-3; TRBD1 matches 9 bases. The CDR3 covers 14 residues. J lost 4 bases, V lost 4 bases, and 3 bases had no gene match.

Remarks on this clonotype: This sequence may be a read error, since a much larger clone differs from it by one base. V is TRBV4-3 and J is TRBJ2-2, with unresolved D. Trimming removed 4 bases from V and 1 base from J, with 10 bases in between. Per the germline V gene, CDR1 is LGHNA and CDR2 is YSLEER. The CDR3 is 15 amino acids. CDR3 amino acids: CASSPAMWNTGELFF. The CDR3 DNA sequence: TGCGCCAGCAGCCCGGCGATGTGGAACACCGGGGAGCTGTTTTTT.

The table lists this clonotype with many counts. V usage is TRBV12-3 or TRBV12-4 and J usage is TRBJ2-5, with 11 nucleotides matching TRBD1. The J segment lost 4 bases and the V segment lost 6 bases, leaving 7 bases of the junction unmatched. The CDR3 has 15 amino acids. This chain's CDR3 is CASRETGTGGETQYF. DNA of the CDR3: TGTGCCAGCAGGGAGACCGGGACAGGGGGAGAGACCCAGTACTTC.

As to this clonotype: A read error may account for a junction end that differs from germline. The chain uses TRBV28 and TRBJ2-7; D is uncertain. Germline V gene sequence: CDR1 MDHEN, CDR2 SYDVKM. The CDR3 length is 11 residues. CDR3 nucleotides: TGTGCCAGCAGCAGGATCTACGTGCAGTATTTC. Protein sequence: CASSRIYVQYF. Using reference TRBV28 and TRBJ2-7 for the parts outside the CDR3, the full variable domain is DVKVTQSSRYLVKRTGEKVFLECVQDMDHENMFWYRQDPGLGLRLIYFSYDVKMKEKGDIPEGYSVSREKKERFSLILESASTNQTSMYLCASSRIYVQYFGPGTRLTVT.

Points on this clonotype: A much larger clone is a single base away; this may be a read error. CDR3 sequence (DNA): TGTACCATCAGTGAACCATTACTTGGGGCCTACAATGAGCAGTTCTTC. Its protein is CTISEPLLGAYNEQFF. The chain combines TRBV10-3 with TRBJ2-1; D gene uncertain. The CDR3 contains 16 residues. CDR1 is ENHRY, CDR2 SYGVKD, per germline.

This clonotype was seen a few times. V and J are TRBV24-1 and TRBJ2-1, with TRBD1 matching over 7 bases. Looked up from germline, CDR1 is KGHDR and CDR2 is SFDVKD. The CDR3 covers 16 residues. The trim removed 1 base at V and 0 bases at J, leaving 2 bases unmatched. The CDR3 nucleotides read TGTGCCACCAGTGATTTCGGGACAGACTCCTACAATGAGCAGTTCTTC. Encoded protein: CATSDFGTDSYNEQFF.

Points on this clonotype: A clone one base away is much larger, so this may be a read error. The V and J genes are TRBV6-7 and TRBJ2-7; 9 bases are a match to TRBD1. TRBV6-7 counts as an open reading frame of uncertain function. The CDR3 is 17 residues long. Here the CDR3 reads CASSYYFTSDRGYGQYF. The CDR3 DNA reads TGTGCCAGCAGTTACTACTTTACCTCGGACAGGGGCTACGGGCAGTACTTC.

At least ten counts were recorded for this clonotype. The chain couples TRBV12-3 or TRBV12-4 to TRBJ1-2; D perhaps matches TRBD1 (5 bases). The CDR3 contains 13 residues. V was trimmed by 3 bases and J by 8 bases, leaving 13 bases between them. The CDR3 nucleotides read TGTGCCAGCAGTTTGGGGCAGATGGAGGGCTACACCTTC. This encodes CASSLGQMEGYTF.

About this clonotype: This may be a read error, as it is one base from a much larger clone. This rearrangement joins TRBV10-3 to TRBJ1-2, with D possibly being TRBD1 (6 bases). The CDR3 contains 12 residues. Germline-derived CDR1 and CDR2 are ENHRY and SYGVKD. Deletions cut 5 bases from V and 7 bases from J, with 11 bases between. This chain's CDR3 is CAISTTGSGYTF. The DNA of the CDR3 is TGTGCCATCAGTACAACAGGGAGTGGCTACACCTTC.

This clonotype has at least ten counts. CDR3: CASSSNRQGRAETQYF. The CDR3 DNA reads TGTGCCAGCAGCTCTAACCGACAGGGCCGCGCGGAGACCCAGTACTTC. V gene TRBV12-3 or TRBV12-4 combines with J gene TRBJ2-5, with 7 bases fitting TRBD1. The trim removed 6 bases at V and 5 bases at J, leaving 15 bases unmatched. The CDR3 spans 16 residues.

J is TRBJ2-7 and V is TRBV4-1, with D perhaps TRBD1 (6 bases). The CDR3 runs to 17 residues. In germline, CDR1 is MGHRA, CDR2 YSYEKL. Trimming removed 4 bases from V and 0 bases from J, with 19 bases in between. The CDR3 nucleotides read TGCGCCAGCAGCCCAGGGGCCGGACCACCGATCTCCTACGAGCAGTACTTC. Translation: CASSPGAGPPISYEQYF.

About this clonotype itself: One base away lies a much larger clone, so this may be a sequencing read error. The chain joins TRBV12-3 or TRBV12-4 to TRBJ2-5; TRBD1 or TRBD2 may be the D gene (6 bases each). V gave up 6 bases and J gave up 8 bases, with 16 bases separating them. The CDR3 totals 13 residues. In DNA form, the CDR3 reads TGTGCCAGCAGCGCGGGACATTTAGATACCCAGTACTTC. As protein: CASSAGHLDTQYF.

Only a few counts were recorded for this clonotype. The DNA of the CDR3 is TGTGCCAGCAGCCGTGCACAGGGGGATTACAATGAGCAGTTCTTC. The encoded protein is CASSRAQGDYNEQFF. This chain connects TRBV7-8 to TRBJ2-1; the match to TRBD1 covers 8 bases. With V trimmed by 5 bases and J by 4 bases, 7 bases remained unmatched. This CDR3 is built from 15 residues. CDR1 SGHVS and CDR2 FQNEAQ come from the germline V gene.